Shown below are 26 T cell receptor beta chains from a single sample sequenced in a study of shared clonotypes between healthy human individuals. Clones were sequenced by immunoSEQ multiplex PCR, and TCRdb holds only the in-frame ones, with some missing. The sample carries 2,500,000 or so clones, roughly 93% recorded once. The specimen was naive CD4+ T cells from PBMCs. Subset denoted: CD45RA+ positively selected. Every receptor here comes from a man between 18 and 29 years old in good health. Some clones in this sample may be carry-over from other donors' samples.

The V and J genes are TRBV19 and TRBJ1-1, with TRBD1 as a possible D gene (6 bases). The CDR3 covers 13 residues. CDR1 and CDR2 (germline): LNHDA, SQIVND (reference sequence). V was clipped by 2 bases and J by 6 bases, with 10 bases between them. The DNA of the CDR3 is TGTGCCAGTAGTATAAGGGACACCTCTGAAGCTTTCTTT. Protein product: CASSIRDTSEAFF.

The chain recombines TRBV7-8 with TRBJ2-7; 7 positions agree with TRBD1. CDR3 length: 14 amino acids. Germline trimming cut 5 bases from V and 3 bases from J; bases unmatched to any gene: 7. Germline V gene sequence: CDR1 SGHVS, CDR2 FQNEAQ. The DNA of the CDR3 is TGTGCCAGCAGCCGTTCCGGACAGGTCTACGAGCAGTACTTC. Amino acids: CASSRSGQVYEQYF. Supplemented by reference TRBV7-8 and TRBJ2-7, the full variable domain reads GAGVSQSPRYKVAKRGQDVALRCDPISGHVSLFWYQQALGQGPEFLTYFQNEAQLDKSGLPSDRFFAERPEGSVSTLKIQRTQQEDSAVYLCASSRSGQVYEQYFGPGTRLTVT.

The CDR3: CASSQAVRAGEQYF. The CDR3, as DNA: TGCGCCAGCAGCCAAGCGGTCAGGGCTGGCGAGCAGTACTTC. The chain is built from TRBV4-1 and TRBJ2-7; a weak D match, TRBD1 (5 bases). CDR1 is MGHRA and CDR2 is YSYEKL in the germline V gene. This CDR3 contains 14 residues. Trimming removed 1 base at V and 6 bases at J, with 13 bases between.

The V gene is TRBV7-9, the J gene TRBJ2-1, with D perhaps matching TRBD2 (5 bases). The CDR3 runs to 15 residues. Deletions cut 3 bases from V and 5 bases from J, with 14 bases between. The germline gives CDR1 SEHNR, CDR2 FQNEAQ (reference sequence). CDR3 sequence (DNA): TGTGCCAGCAGCTTTGACGGGAACTTCAACAATGAGCAGTTCTTC. Translated: CASSFDGNFNNEQFF. Looking up the rest from reference TRBV7-9 and TRBJ2-1 gives the full variable domain: DTGVSQNPRHKITKRGQNVTFRCDPISEHNRLYWYRQTLGQGPEFLTYFQNEAQLEKSRLLSDRFSAERPKGSFSTLEIQRTEQGDSAMYLCASSFDGNFNNEQFFGPGTRLTVL.

The chain has TRBV5-6 and TRBJ2-4; D call uncertain. Germline lookup yields CDR1 SGHDT and CDR2 YYEEEE. V was cut by 4 bases and J by 0 bases, with 11 bases left in between. This CDR3 spans 15 amino acids. The CDR3 DNA sequence: TGTGCCAGCAGCCCCGGACCGATAGCCAAAAACATTCAGTACTTC. It is translated as CASSPGPIAKNIQYF.

As concerns this clone: A junction boundary mismatches the germline segment, possibly from a read error. The V gene is TRBV5-1, the J gene TRBJ2-1, with D possibly matching TRBD2 (6 bases). The germline gives CDR1 SGHRS, CDR2 YFSETQ. The CDR3 extends over 15 amino acids. CDR3 loop: CASCLAAGSYNEQFF. The CDR3, as DNA: TGCGCCAGCTGCTTAGCGGCTGGCTCCTACAATGAGCAGTTCTTC.

The CDR3 bases are TGCGCCAGCAGCTCCTCAACTAGCGCCTCCTACGAGCAGTACTTC. Translation: CASSSSTSASYEQYF. The chain carries TRBV5-1 and TRBJ2-7, with TRBD2 matching over 7 bases. In germline, CDR1 is SGHRS, CDR2 YFSETQ. V trimming: 3 bases; J trimming: 0 bases; junction bases outside the gene matches: 6. This CDR3 is 15 amino acids long.

This chain connects TRBV2 to TRBJ1-1, with 10 bases fitting TRBD1. The CDR3 loop spans 12 amino acids. The germline gives CDR1 SNHLY, CDR2 FYNNEI. With V trimmed by 9 bases and J by 10 bases, 8 bases remained unmatched. The CDR3, as DNA: TGTGCCAGTAATGACAGGGGGCCTCCAGCTTTCTTT. Amino acid sequence: CASNDRGPPAFF.

The rearrangement links TRBV5-6 to TRBJ1-3; D remains unclear. Germline assignment: CDR1 SGHDT and CDR2 YYEEEE. The germline V and J ends were trimmed by 4 bases and 2 bases, with 16 bases remaining between them. The CDR3 sequence is 16 residues long. As DNA, the CDR3 is TGTGCCAGCAGCCCTATGGCGGGTAGCCCTGGAAACACCATATATTTT. It codes for CASSPMAGSPGNTIYF.

This clone has just a few counts. The chain has TRBV5-6 and TRBJ1-1, with TRBD1 identical over 7 bases. Germline V gene lookup returns CDR1 SGHDT and CDR2 YYEEEE. The trim removed 4 bases at V and 5 bases at J, leaving 5 bases unmatched. The CDR3 spans 13 residues. Here the CDR3 DNA reads TGTGCCAGCAGCGGGGACAGAGGAACTGAAGCTTTCTTT. This encodes CASSGDRGTEAFF.

The chain employs TRBV4-1 and TRBJ2-2; possible D gene TRBD2, 5 bases. Germline CDR1 is MGHRA and CDR2 is YSYEKL. The germline V and J ends were trimmed by 3 bases and 5 bases, with 16 bases remaining between them. This CDR3 region has 16 residues. The CDR3 DNA is TGCGCCAGCAGCCAGTTAGCGACCCAAGGGACCGGGGAGCTGTTTTTT. Amino acids: CASSQLATQGTGELFF.

J is TRBJ1-1 and V is TRBV29-1, with 9 bases that match TRBD1. The V gene's germline CDR1 is SQVTM and CDR2 ANQGSEA. This CDR3 is built from 11 residues. Trimming removed 7 bases from V and 7 bases from J; junction bases left unmatched: 4. The CDR3 DNA reads as TGCAGCGGGGGACAGGGTATTGAAGCTTTCTTT. Its protein is CSGGQGIEAFF. Full variable domain (missing parts from reference TRBV29-1 and TRBJ1-1): SAVISQKPSRDICQRGTSLTIQCQVDSQVTMMFWYRQQPGQSLTLIATANQGSEATYESGFVIDKFPISRPNLTFSTLTVSNMSPEDSSIYLCSGGQGIEAFFGQGTRLTVV.

The chain combines TRBV2 with TRBJ2-1; the match to TRBD2 covers 15 bases. The CDR3 has 20 residues. Germline trimming cut 5 bases from V and 4 bases from J; bases unmatched to any gene: 15. Germline lookup yields CDR1 SNHLY and CDR2 FYNNEI. The CDR3 protein is CASSSPSRTSGRAGYNEQFF. The DNA for the CDR3 is TGTGCCAGCAGTTCCCCCTCGAGGACTAGCGGGAGGGCCGGTTACAATGAGCAGTTCTTC.

V is TRBV9 and J is TRBJ2-6; D not resolved. V lost 3 bases and J lost 0, with 7 bases in between. This CDR3 has 15 residues. Germline V gene lookup returns CDR1 SGDLS and CDR2 YYNGEE. CDR3 loop: CASSAFHSGANVLTF. CDR3 nucleotides: TGTGCCAGCAGCGCTTTCCACTCTGGGGCCAACGTCCTGACTTTC.

J is TRBJ2-3 and V is TRBV5-4; 12 bases are a match to TRBD2. V lost 1 base to trimming and J lost 0 bases; unmatched junction nucleotides: 6. The CDR3 totals 18 residues. The germline V gene has CDR1 SGHNT and CDR2 YYREEE (reference sequence). Here the CDR3 reads CASSLSSGRAPSTDTQYF. DNA for the CDR3: TGTGCCAGCAGCTTGTCTAGCGGGAGGGCCCCTAGCACAGATACGCAGTATTTT.

The chain has TRBV6-4 and TRBJ1-1, with a tentative D call TRBD1 (5 bases). The ends were cut back, 6 bases at V and 2 bases at J, with 16 bases in the middle. Germline loops: CDR1 MRHNA, CDR2 SNTAGT. This CDR3 region has 15 residues. This chain's CDR3 is CASSADRGINTEAFF. The CDR3 DNA follows: TGTGCCAGCAGCGCTGATCGGGGGATCAACACTGAAGCTTTCTTT.

The chain joins TRBV15 to TRBJ2-3, with a weak D call TRBD1 (6 bases). CDR3 length: 15 amino acids. V lost 1 base and J 2 bases, leaving 10 bases between the germline ends. Germline V gene sequence: CDR1 LNHNV, CDR2 YYDKDF (reference sequence). DNA of the CDR3: TGTGCCACCAGCAGAGGGAACAGGGCCACAGATACGCAGTATTTT. It specifies CATSRGNRATDTQYF.

On this clone: This sample also contains other DNA sequences that code for the same CDR3. The CDR3 bases are TGTGCCAGCAGCTCGGGCACAGATACGCAGTATTTT. Protein sequence: CASSSGTDTQYF. The chain joins TRBV7-3 to TRBJ2-3; D gene unclear. V was clipped by 4 bases and J by 1 base, with 3 bases between them. This CDR3 region has 12 residues. In germline, CDR1 is SGHTA, CDR2 FQGTGA. Full variable domain (rest looked up from reference TRBV7-3 and TRBJ2-3): GAGVSQTPSNKVTEKGKYVELRCDPISGHTALYWYRQSLGQGPEFLIYFQGTGAADDSGLPNDRFFAVRPEGSVSTLKIQRTERGDSAVYLCASSSGTDTQYFGPGTRLTVL.

The genes are TRBV7-9 and TRBJ2-5; D may match TRBD1 or TRBD2 (5 bases each). The V and J ends lost 3 bases and 5 bases respectively, with 19 bases between them. The length of the CDR3 is 16 residues. Germline V gene data show CDR1 as SEHNR and CDR2 as FQNEAQ (reference sequence). CDR3 sequence reads: CASSLPRGAAAETQYF. The CDR3 bases are TGTGCCAGCAGCTTGCCGAGGGGCGCTGCGGCGGAGACCCAGTACTTC. The full variable domain, its missing parts supplied by reference TRBV7-9 and TRBJ2-5, is DTGVSQNPRHKITKRGQNVTFRCDPISEHNRLYWYRQTLGQGPEFLTYFQNEAQLEKSRLLSDRFSAERPKGSFSTLEIQRTEQGDSAMYLCASSLPRGAAAETQYFGPGTRLLVL.

The J gene is TRBJ2-3, the V gene TRBV9; D perhaps matches TRBD2 (5 bases). The V end lost 3 bases, the J end lost 2 bases, and 13 bases lay between the germline ends. CDR1 and CDR2 from the germline V gene are SGDLS and YYNGEE. There are 15 residues in the CDR3. The CDR3 loop is CASSDTGFFTDTQYF. CDR3 bases: TGTGCCAGCAGCGACACGGGATTTTTCACAGATACGCAGTATTTT.

The rearrangement links TRBV2 to TRBJ2-2, with D maybe TRBD1 (5 bases). The V gene's germline CDR1 is SNHLY and CDR2 FYNNEI. This CDR3 has 16 amino acids. The V end was cut by 5 bases, the J end by 0 bases, with 13 bases between. The CDR3 region is CASSMTDLPNTGELFF. Written as DNA, the CDR3 is TGTGCCAGCAGTATGACAGACCTTCCGAACACCGGGGAGCTGTTTTTT.

CDR3 DNA: TGCGCCAGCAGCTTGACTGCCGGGACAGGGACCAACGTCCTGACTTTC. Translated: CASSLTAGTGTNVLTF. The chain has TRBV5-1 and TRBJ2-6, with TRBD1 identical over 9 bases. Per the germline V gene, CDR1 is SGHRS and CDR2 is YFSETQ. CDR3 size: 16 residues. V trimming: 1 base; J trimming: 8 bases; junction bases outside the gene matches: 7.

The genes are TRBV19 and TRBJ2-6, with D uncertain. The CDR3 is 16 residues long. Germline V lookup: CDR1 LNHDA, CDR2 SQIVND (reference sequence). Trimming left V 9 bases short and J 0 bases short, with 15 bases between. CDR3 nucleotide sequence: TGTGCCAGCATGTGGGCCGCCGACTCTGGGGCCAACGTCCTGACTTTC. Translating gives CASMWAADSGANVLTF.

This clone was counted once. J is TRBJ2-3 and V is TRBV6-6; D unclear. The germline V gene encodes CDR1 MNHNY and CDR2 SVGAGI (reference sequence). This CDR3 is built from 14 residues. Trimming removed 4 bases at V and 8 bases at J, with 16 bases between. The CDR3 DNA follows: TGTGCCAGCAGTTCCGCGTCACTTGGCGGTACGCAGTATTTT. Residues: CASSSASLGGTQYF.

The chain joins TRBV14 to TRBJ1-1, with TRBD1 matching 10 bases. The V gene end was trimmed by 1 base and the J gene end by 5 bases; junction bases not matched to a gene: 7. In germline, CDR1 is SGHDN, CDR2 FVKESK. The CDR3 is made up of 16 amino acids. The CDR3 nucleotides are TGTGCCAGCAGCCAAGTTGGTCGGACAGGGGGGACTGAAGCTTTCTTT. It codes for CASSQVGRTGGTEAFF.

This sequence joins TRBV2 and TRBJ2-3; a possible D gene is TRBD1 (8 bases). Per the germline V gene, CDR1 is SNHLY and CDR2 is FYNNEI. Trimming removed 6 bases from V and 0 bases from J, with 25 bases in between. The CDR3 length is 19 residues. The DNA for the CDR3 is TGTGCCAGCAGGGACTCGTTACAGGGGGGGCCACCCAGCACAGATACGCAGTATTTT. Protein: CASRDSLQGGPPSTDTQYF.